The 24 T cell receptor beta chains listed next were all sequenced from one sample in a study of T-cell reconstitution after alpha-beta-depleted transplantation in children. As it was prepared, the TCRbeta library received unique molecular identifiers. TCRdb reprocessed the PCR reads via MiXCR and lists one record per CDR3 protein. Of roughly 250,000 distinct CDR3 sequences in the sample, 8.2% were seen once. The sample was PBMCs, mostly from graft donor cells, taken 180 days after TCRalphabeta/CD19-depleted stem cell transplant. The receptors come from a male patient aged 5 to 17 who had a stem cell transplant for acute lymphoblastic leukemia, so the T cells may come from the graft donor.

This clonotype showed up many times. J is TRBJ1-1 and V is TRBV6-1; TRBD1 aligns across 7 bases. With 10 bases clipped from V and 1 base from J, the junction kept 6 bases outside the gene matches. The CDR3 sequence is 13 residues long. Germline V gene data show CDR1 as MNHNS and CDR2 as SASEGT. The CDR3 sequence: CAISRGGNTEAFF. Written as DNA, the CDR3 is TGTGCCATTTCCAGGGGGGGGAACACTGAAGCTTTCTTT.

This clonotype occurred many times. This rearrangement joins TRBV9 to TRBJ2-1; 8 bases are a match to TRBD2. The germline V gene encodes CDR1 SGDLS and CDR2 YYNGEE. V was pared by 0 bases and J by 10 bases, with 9 bases of the junction left unmatched. The CDR3 contains 15 residues. This CDR3 reads CASSVAPGLGYEQFF. In nucleotides, the CDR3 is TGTGCCAGCAGCGTAGCTCCGGGACTAGGATACGAGCAGTTCTTC. Using reference TRBV9 and TRBJ2-1 for the parts outside the CDR3, the full variable domain is DSGVTQTPKHLITATGQRVTLRCSPRSGDLSVYWYQQSLDQGLQFLIQYYNGEERAKGNILERFSAQQFPDLHSELNLSSLELGDSALYFCASSVAPGLGYEQFFGPGTRLTVL.

This clonotype was seen at least ten times. This chain connects TRBV6-5 to TRBJ1-4; 7 nucleotides align to TRBD1. The junction had 3 bases not matched to a gene; V was cut back by 0 bases and J by 5 bases. There are 15 residues in the CDR3. Germline loops: CDR1 MNHEY, CDR2 SVGAGI. The CDR3 spells CASSYSRDSNEKLFF. CDR3 DNA: TGTGCCAGCAGTTACTCCCGGGACAGCAATGAAAAACTGTTTTTT.

This clonotype was seen at least ten times. V is TRBV7-2 and J is TRBJ2-3, with D perhaps assigned TRBD1 or TRBD2 (5 bases each). Germline V gives CDR1 SGHTA, CDR2 FQGNSA. V was shortened by 6 bases and J by 0 bases, with 13 bases between the two germline ends. The CDR3 spans 15 residues. The CDR3 DNA sequence: TGTGCCAGCAGTTCCTCGGGACGGAGCACAGATACGCAGTATTTT. This codes for CASSSSGRSTDTQYF.

This clonotype showed up many times. This chain joins TRBV13 and TRBJ2-3; no definite D call. The CDR3 loop spans 12 amino acids. Trimming took 5 bases from V and 6 from J, leaving 9 bases between them. Germline V gene data show CDR1 as PRHDT and CDR2 as FYEKMQ (reference sequence). As DNA, the CDR3 is TGTGCCAGCAGCCAACCCGGGGATACGCAGTATTTT. Translating gives CASSQPGDTQYF.

This clonotype was detected ten times or more. V usage is TRBV12-3 or TRBV12-4 and J usage is TRBJ2-1, with TRBD2 matching 11 bases. V shed 3 bases, J shed 9 bases, and the junction held 13 bases outside the gene matches. The CDR3 has 17 residues. The CDR3 sequence is CASSLQVAGGPVAEQFF. Written as DNA, the CDR3 is TGTGCCAGCAGTTTGCAGGTAGCGGGGGGGCCGGTTGCTGAGCAGTTCTTC.

This clonotype was counted at least ten times. The V and J genes are TRBV7-9 and TRBJ1-2; D is ambiguous. In germline, CDR1 is SEHNR, CDR2 FQNEAQ (reference sequence). V lost 1 base, J lost 6 bases, and 9 bases lay in between. The CDR3 contains 13 residues. CDR3: CASSLEVADGYTF. CDR3 sequence (DNA): TGTGCCAGCAGCTTAGAGGTTGCGGATGGCTACACCTTC.

This clonotype showed up just a few times. This sequence joins TRBV28 and TRBJ2-5; no reliable D call. V lost 5 bases and J lost 4, with 23 bases in between. CDR1 and CDR2 from the germline V gene are MDHEN and SYDVKM. CDR3 length: 17 amino acids. CDR3 DNA: TGTGCCAGCAGTATCGGGTGGAATCTGGGGAAGGTAGAGACCCAGTACTTC. Residues: CASSIGWNLGKVETQYF.

This clonotype was counted many times. The chain has TRBV9 and TRBJ2-7; D gene uncertain. The V gene lost 0 bases and the J gene lost 2 bases, with 9 bases spanning the gap. There are 14 residues in the CDR3. CDR1 and CDR2 (germline): SGDLS, YYNGEE. CDR3 sequence reads: CASSVAVQTYEQYF. In nucleotides, the CDR3 is TGTGCCAGCAGCGTAGCGGTCCAGACCTACGAGCAGTACTTC.

At least ten counts were recorded for this clonotype. The chain couples TRBV29-1 to TRBJ2-1; 8 bases map to TRBD2. Trimming took 3 bases from V and 6 from J; bases not matched to a gene: 13. Germline assignment: CDR1 SQVTM and CDR2 ANQGSEA. The CDR3 contains 16 residues. The CDR3 loop is CSVEPVAGSGANEQFF. CDR3 DNA: TGCAGCGTTGAGCCTGTAGCGGGAAGTGGCGCCAATGAGCAGTTCTTC.

The chain combines TRBV12-2 with TRBJ2-1; the table's TRBD2 call for D was not verified on the DNA. TRBV12-2 is assigned pseudogene status. The CDR3 extends over 16 amino acids. The CDR3 region is CASRLGLAGNWNEQFF. CDR3 bases: TGTGCAAGTCGCTTAGGACTAGCGGGAAACTGGAATGAGCAGTTCTTC.

This clonotype was detected many times. The gene calls are TRBV20-1 and TRBJ1-5; D is unresolved. Germline assignment: CDR1 DFQATT and CDR2 SNEGSKA (reference sequence). The ends were cut back, 5 bases at V and 2 bases at J, with 16 bases in the middle. The CDR3 has 15 residues. DNA of the CDR3: TGCAGTGCTGGTTACAACGGCCCTGGCAATCAGCCCCAGCATTTT. Protein: CSAGYNGPGNQPQHF.

This clonotype was observed at least ten times. V is TRBV3-1 and J is TRBJ2-1; 8 bases agree with TRBD2. This CDR3 spans 17 amino acids. CDR1 LGHDT and CDR2 YNNKEL come from the germline V gene (reference sequence). With 4 bases clipped from V and 8 bases from J, the junction kept 16 bases outside the gene matches. The CDR3 DNA reads as TGTGCCAGCAGCCCCCCAGACGGGACTAGTCTTATTGATGAGCAGTTCTTC. As protein: CASSPPDGTSLIDEQFF.

This clonotype was detected a few times. V is TRBV4-3 and J is TRBJ2-1; D is uncertain. Trimming took 0 bases from V and 6 from J, leaving 6 bases between them. The CDR3 consists of 13 residues. Germline V gives CDR1 LGHNA, CDR2 YSLEER. Here the CDR3 DNA reads TGCGCCAGCAGCCAAGAATGGCGCAATGAGCAGTTCTTC. Translating it yields CASSQEWRNEQFF.

The chain links TRBV5-4 to TRBJ2-7; tentatively, D is TRBD1 or TRBD2 (5 bases each). The V end was cut by 3 bases, the J end by 2 bases, with 9 bases between. The length of the CDR3 is 13 residues. Germline CDR1 is SGHNT and CDR2 is YYREEE (reference sequence). CDR3 sequence reads: CASSSGGPYEQYF. The CDR3 region has the DNA TGTGCCAGCAGCTCTGGGGGACCCTACGAGCAGTACTTC.

This clonotype was found many times. The chain recombines TRBV4-2 with TRBJ2-7; 7 nucleotides line up with TRBD1. Germline assignment: CDR1 LGHNA and CDR2 YNFKEQ. V lost 4 bases, J lost 5 bases, and 8 bases stayed unmatched. The CDR3 is made up of 14 amino acids. The CDR3 bases are TGTGCCAGCAGCCTGGGACAGCGAAGCCACGAGCAGTACTTC. Translated: CASSLGQRSHEQYF.

The table lists this clonotype with many counts. The V call is TRBV4-2, the J call TRBJ1-1, with D perhaps TRBD1 (5 bases). The CDR3 sequence is 14 residues long. CDR1 and CDR2 (germline): LGHNA, YNFKEQ. The ends were cut back, 1 base at V and 10 bases at J, with 16 bases in the middle. CDR3 bases: TGTGCCAGCAGCCAAGTATTGGGGGTGGCGGGAGCTTTCTTT. This codes for CASSQVLGVAGAFF.

In this sample, this clonotype turned up many times. This rearrangement joins TRBV9 to TRBJ2-5, with D uncertain. Germline V gives CDR1 SGDLS, CDR2 YYNGEE. Trimming took 1 base from V and 1 from J, leaving 5 bases between them. The CDR3 runs to 13 residues. CDR3 residues: CASSVSPQETQYF. CDR3 coding DNA: TGTGCCAGCAGCGTATCCCCCCAAGAGACCCAGTACTTC. Using reference TRBV9 and TRBJ2-5 for the parts outside the CDR3, the full variable domain is DSGVTQTPKHLITATGQRVTLRCSPRSGDLSVYWYQQSLDQGLQFLIQYYNGEERAKGNILERFSAQQFPDLHSELNLSSLELGDSALYFCASSVSPQETQYFGPGTRLLVL.

Note on this clonotype: A much larger clone is a single base away; this may be a read error. The DNA for the CDR3 is TGTGCCAGCAGCCAATGGTCGGGGCATCAGCCCCGGCATTTT. Its translation is CASSQWSGHQPRHF. This sequence joins TRBV14 and TRBJ1-5; D possibly corresponds to TRBD1 (5 bases). There are 14 residues in the CDR3. Germline V gene data show CDR1 as SGHDN and CDR2 as FVKESK.

This clonotype has a count of ten or more. The V gene is TRBV7-3, the J gene TRBJ1-2; TRBD1 agrees at 7 bases. CDR1 SGHTA and CDR2 FQGTGA come from the germline V gene. The CDR3 contains 17 residues. With V trimmed by 2 bases and J by 0 bases, 9 bases remained unmatched. The CDR3 bases are TGTGCCAGCAGCTTATATGGCAGGGGGTCATCTAACTATGGCTACACCTTC. It encodes CASSLYGRGSSNYGYTF.

This clonotype was recorded at least ten times. The chain has TRBV7-2 and TRBJ1-1; D gene uncertain. There are 15 residues in the CDR3. Germline loops: CDR1 SGHTA, CDR2 FQGNSA. The V gene lost 0 bases and the J gene lost 1 base, with 9 bases spanning the gap. The CDR3 reads CASSLAGSGNTEAFF. In nucleotides, the CDR3 is TGTGCCAGCAGCTTAGCGGGCAGCGGGAACACTGAAGCTTTCTTT.

With regard to this clonotype: With a much larger clone just one base away, this may be a read error. The rearrangement uses TRBV20-1 and TRBJ1-3, with 9 bases that match TRBD1. Germline V gene sequence: CDR1 DFQATT, CDR2 SNEGSKA (reference sequence). V shed 5 bases, J shed 11 bases, and the junction held 10 bases outside the gene matches. The CDR3 contains 13 residues. CDR3: CSARQGVRDAIYF. The CDR3 DNA follows: TGCAGTGCTCGACAGGGGGTTAGGGACGCCATATATTTT.

This clonotype was observed at least ten times. The V and J genes are TRBV15 and TRBJ2-3; D ambiguous. The CDR3 consists of 12 residues. Trimming pared 0 bases from V and 2 bases from J, leaving 0 bases between. Germline CDR1 and CDR2: LNHNV and YYDKDF (reference sequence). CDR3 nucleotides: TGTGCCACCAGCAGAGACACAGATACGCAGTATTTT. It specifies CATSRDTDTQYF.

This clonotype came up many times. This chain links TRBV11-2 with TRBJ2-1; D is unclear. V was cut by 1 base and J by 2 bases, with 9 bases left in between. Germline CDR1 and CDR2: SGHAT and FQNNGV. CDR3 length: 15 residues. The CDR3 sequence is CASSLGRETYNEQFF. The CDR3 DNA reads as TGTGCCAGCAGCTTAGGGCGCGAGACCTACAATGAGCAGTTCTTC. Variable domain in full (rest from reference TRBV11-2 and TRBJ2-1): EAGVAQSPRYKIIEKRQSVAFWCNPISGHATLYWYQQILGQGPKLLIQFQNNGVVDDSQLPKDRFSAERLKGVDSTLKIQPAKLEDSAVYLCASSLGRETYNEQFFGPGTRLTVL.